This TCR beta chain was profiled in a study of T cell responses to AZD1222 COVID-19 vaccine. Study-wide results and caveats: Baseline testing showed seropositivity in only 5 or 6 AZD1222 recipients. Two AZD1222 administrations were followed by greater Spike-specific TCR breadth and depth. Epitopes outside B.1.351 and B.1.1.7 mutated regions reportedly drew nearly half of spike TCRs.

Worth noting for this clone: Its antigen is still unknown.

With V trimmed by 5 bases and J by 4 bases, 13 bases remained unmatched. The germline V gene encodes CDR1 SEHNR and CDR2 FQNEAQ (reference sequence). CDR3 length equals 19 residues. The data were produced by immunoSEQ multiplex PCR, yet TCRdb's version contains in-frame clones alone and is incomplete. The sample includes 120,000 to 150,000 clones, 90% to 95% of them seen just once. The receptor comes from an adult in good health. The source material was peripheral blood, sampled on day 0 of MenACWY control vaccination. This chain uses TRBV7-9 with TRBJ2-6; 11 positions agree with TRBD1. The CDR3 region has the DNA TGTGCCAGCAGCCCCACTCCGGGACAGGGGGTGTCGGGGGCCAACGTCCTGACTTTC. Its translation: CASSPTPGQGVSGANVLTF.